This entry lists 15 T cell receptor beta chains sequenced from one sample in a study of T cell responses to AZD1222 COVID-19 vaccine. Method: immunoSEQ multiplex PCR; TCRdb's copy keeps in-frame clones and lacks some. The repertoire holds some 66,000 clones, roughly nine tenths seen once, with roughly 17% in the top ten. This sample comprised peripheral blood, obtained on day 0 of AZD1222 vaccination. These receptors were obtained from an adult in good health.

The chain couples TRBV6-6 to TRBJ2-3, with TRBD1 matching 7 bases. CDR3 size: 17 residues. The J segment lost 0 bases and the V segment lost 5 bases, leaving 11 bases of the junction unmatched. Looked up from germline, CDR1 is MNHNY and CDR2 is SVGAGI (reference sequence). The CDR3 nucleotides read TGTGCCAGCAGTCCGTTAACGGGACAGTCTAGCACAGATACGCAGTATTTT. As protein: CASSPLTGQSSTDTQYF.

The table lists this clone with a count of one. The chain combines TRBV5-4 with TRBJ2-2; D remains unclear. V shed 0 bases and J shed 5 bases, with 8 bases lying between them. This CDR3 spans 14 amino acids. Germline loops: CDR1 SGHNT, CDR2 YYREEE (reference sequence). The CDR3 nucleotides read TGTGCCAGCAGCTTGGGGGTGGGAACCGGGGAGCTGTTTTTT. The encoded protein is CASSLGVGTGELFF.

J is TRBJ2-1 and V is TRBV5-6, with D possibly TRBD2 on 5 matching bases. Per the germline V gene, CDR1 is SGHDT and CDR2 is YYEEEE. There are 12 residues in the CDR3. Trimming took 4 bases from V and 9 from J, leaving 11 bases between them. Here the CDR3 DNA reads TGTGCCAGCAGCCCTAGCTCAGGTGAGCAGTTCTTC. It yields the protein CASSPSSGEQFF. Drawing the rest from reference TRBV5-6 and TRBJ2-1, the complete variable domain is DAGVTQSPTHLIKTRGQQVTLRCSPKSGHDTVSWYQQALGQGPQFIFQYYEEEERQRGNFPDRFSGHQFPNYSSELNVNALLLGDSALYLCASSPSSGEQFFGPGTRLTVL.

The chain carries TRBV5-1 and TRBJ2-5; D tentatively fits TRBD1 or TRBD2 (5 bases each). The CDR3 extends over 16 amino acids. V was pared by 8 bases and J by 4 bases, with 24 bases between. Per the germline V gene, CDR1 is SGHRS and CDR2 is YFSETQ. This chain's CDR3 is CASYELSGQGGETQYF. The CDR3 DNA follows: TGCGCCAGTTATGAGCTCAGCGGACAAGGAGGAGAGACCCAGTACTTC.

The CDR3 DNA reads as TGTGCCAGTAGTCCCCATAGGACAGGTGAGAACACTGAAGCTTTCTTT. This codes for CASSPHRTGENTEAFF. The genes are TRBV19 and TRBJ1-1; TRBD1 matches 7 bases. CDR3 length: 16 residues. Germline CDR1 is LNHDA and CDR2 is SQIVND (reference sequence). J lost 1 base, V lost 5 bases, and 10 bases had no gene match.

The rearrangement links TRBV19 to TRBJ2-3, with D unresolved. The CDR3 has 15 amino acids. In germline, CDR1 is LNHDA, CDR2 SQIVND (reference sequence). V was trimmed by 4 bases and J by 0 bases, leaving 11 bases between them. The CDR3: CASSKLRRSTDTQYF. CDR3 in DNA: TGTGCCAGTAGTAAGCTTAGAAGGAGCACAGATACGCAGTATTTT.

This chain links TRBV7-9 with TRBJ2-7, with D uncertain. V shed 3 bases and J shed 5 bases, with 14 bases lying between them. Looked up from germline, CDR1 is SEHNR and CDR2 is FQNEAQ (reference sequence). CDR3 length: 14 amino acids. Here the CDR3 reads CASSFTGPVDEQYF. The CDR3 nucleotides read TGTGCCAGCAGCTTTACCGGGCCCGTGGACGAGCAGTACTTC.

The V and J genes are TRBV19 and TRBJ1-6, with D possibly being TRBD1 (6 bases). Trimming took 3 bases from V and 3 from J, leaving 6 bases between them. The CDR3 has 14 amino acids. Germline V CDR1 and CDR2: LNHDA, SQIVND (reference sequence). The CDR3 here is CASSMDSYNSPLHF. CDR3 nucleotide sequence: TGTGCCAGTAGTATGGACAGCTATAATTCACCCCTCCACTTT.

This rearrangement joins TRBV12-3 or TRBV12-4 to TRBJ2-7, with TRBD2 as a possible D gene (5 bases). This CDR3 region has 12 residues. V shed 2 bases and J shed 6 bases, with 8 bases lying between them. The CDR3 DNA sequence: TGTGCCAGCAGTTTAACCCGGGGCGAGCAGTACTTC. Amino acids: CASSLTRGEQYF.

V usage is TRBV6-5 and J usage is TRBJ1-1; 9 bases align to TRBD1. The CDR3 length is 13 residues. Trimming took 6 bases from V and 9 from J; bases not matched to a gene: 8. Germline assignment: CDR1 MNHEY and CDR2 SVGAGI. The CDR3 sequence is CASSSTGGVKAFF. The CDR3 DNA sequence: TGTGCCAGCAGCTCCACAGGGGGCGTAAAAGCTTTCTTT.

CDR3 DNA: TGTGCCAGCAGTATTGGACAGGACCCTCGTTACGAGCAGTACTTC. Translation gives CASSIGQDPRYEQYF. J is TRBJ2-7 and V is TRBV2; 7 nucleotides agree with TRBD1. CDR3 length: 15 amino acids. V lost 5 bases, J lost 4 bases, and 11 bases stayed unmatched. CDR1 and CDR2 from the germline V gene are SNHLY and FYNNEI.

The genes are TRBV11-2 and TRBJ1-1; possible D gene TRBD1, 5 bases. V dropped 0 bases and J dropped 1 base, with 15 bases sitting between them. Germline lookup yields CDR1 SGHAT and CDR2 FQNNGV. This CDR3 region has 17 residues. CDR3 DNA sequence: TGTGCCAGCAGCTTAGAAGGGACGATGTATTGGAACACTGAAGCTTTCTTT. This gives the protein CASSLEGTMYWNTEAFF.

J is TRBJ2-3 and V is TRBV20-1; D is ambiguous. V lost 3 bases and J 0 bases, leaving 10 bases between the germline ends. Germline CDR1 DFQATT, CDR2 SNEGSKA (reference sequence). The CDR3 consists of 14 residues. The CDR3 spells CSASALGSTDTQYF. The CDR3 region has the DNA TGCAGTGCTAGTGCCTTGGGGAGCACAGATACGCAGTATTTT.

The rearrangement links TRBV28 to TRBJ2-6, with D possibly TRBD2 on 6 matching bases. Germline loops: CDR1 MDHEN, CDR2 SYDVKM. The CDR3 covers 15 residues. Deletions cut 2 bases from V and 2 bases from J, with 7 bases between. This CDR3 is CASSLGGTGANVLTF. The CDR3 bases are TGTGCCAGCAGTTTAGGGGGGACTGGGGCCAACGTCCTGACTTTC.

The chain recombines TRBV10-3 with TRBJ2-1; maybe TRBD1 (7 bases). There are 13 residues in the CDR3. CDR1 is ENHRY and CDR2 is SYGVKD in the germline V gene. Trimming stripped 6 bases from V and 5 bases from J, with 11 bases between. As DNA, the CDR3 is TGTGCCATCAGGCGGGACAGACACAATGAGCAGTTCTTC. Encoded protein: CAIRRDRHNEQFF.